Shown below are 5 T cell receptor beta chains from a single sample sequenced in a study of response to subunit inactivated influenza vaccine. TCRdb processed the RT-PCR reads anew with MiXCR; each CDR3 protein has one entry. The profile shows approximately 500,000 distinct CDR3 sequences, roughly a quarter of them singletons. These data were also reused for a study on T cells expressing NK-cell markers. This second study says: UMI-tagged 5'RACE template switching yielded the TCR beta cDNA.

This sample comprised CD4+ T cells sorted from PBMCs, obtained roughly 12 days after vaccination. The receptors stem from a man in his forties or fifties who received an inactivated influenza vaccine.

This clonotype has only a few counts. The V and J genes are TRBV29-1 and TRBJ2-1; D may be TRBD2 (5 bases). Germline assignment: CDR1 SQVTM and CDR2 ANQGSEA. The CDR3 runs to 14 residues. V was shortened by 3 bases and J by 6 bases, with 15 bases between the two germline ends. The CDR3 here is CSVDQLVEVNEQFF. Written as DNA, the CDR3 is TGCAGCGTTGATCAGCTAGTGGAGGTCAATGAGCAGTTCTTC.

This clonotype has just a few counts. The J gene is TRBJ2-3, the V gene TRBV20-1; possible D gene TRBD2, 5 bases. Trimming left V 5 bases short and J 2 bases short, with 8 bases between. Germline V gene data show CDR1 as DFQATT and CDR2 as SNEGSKA (reference sequence). This CDR3 has 12 amino acids. CDR3 coding DNA: TGCAGTGCTCGGGATTTCACAGATACGCAGTATTTT. This gives the protein CSARDFTDTQYF.

This clonotype was counted between two and nine times. The rearrangement joins TRBV10-3 to TRBJ2-7, with D hard to call. Trimming cost V 10 bases and J 5 bases, with 15 bases left between them. The CDR3 length is 12 residues. Per the germline V gene, CDR1 is ENHRY and CDR2 is SYGVKD. The CDR3 is CATAREANEQYF. The CDR3 nucleotides read TGTGCCACCGCTAGGGAAGCCAACGAGCAGTACTTC.

The V gene is TRBV7-2, the J gene TRBJ2-1; D remains unclear. CDR3 length: 15 amino acids. Germline assignment: CDR1 SGHTA and CDR2 FQGNSA. Trimming removed 5 bases at V and 0 bases at J, with 11 bases between. This CDR3 is CASSQTPSSYNEQFF. CDR3 nucleotide sequence: TGTGCCAGCAGCCAGACTCCTAGCTCCTACAATGAGCAGTTCTTC.

In DNA, the CDR3 is TGTGCCAGCAGTTTGTCCCCAAGAGGACAGGCCGATGGCTACACCTTC. The encoded protein is CASSLSPRGQADGYTF. The chain joins TRBV12-3 or TRBV12-4 to TRBJ1-2; TRBD1 matches 7 bases. V lost 3 bases, J lost 6 bases, and 13 bases stayed unmatched. The CDR3 has 16 amino acids.